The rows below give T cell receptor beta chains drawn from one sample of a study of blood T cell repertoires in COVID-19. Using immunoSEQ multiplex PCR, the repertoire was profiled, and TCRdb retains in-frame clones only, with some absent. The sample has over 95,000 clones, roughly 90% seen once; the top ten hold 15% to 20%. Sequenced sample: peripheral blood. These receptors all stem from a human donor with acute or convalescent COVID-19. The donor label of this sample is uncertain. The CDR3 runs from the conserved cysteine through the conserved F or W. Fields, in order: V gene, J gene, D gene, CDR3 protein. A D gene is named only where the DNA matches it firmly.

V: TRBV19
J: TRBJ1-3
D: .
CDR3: CASSTRTWSSGNTIYF

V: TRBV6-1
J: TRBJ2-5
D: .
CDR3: CASREETTETQYF

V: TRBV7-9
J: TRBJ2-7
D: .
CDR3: CASSLDVGGFYEQYF

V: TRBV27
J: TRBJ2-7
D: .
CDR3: CASGKTSFYEQYF

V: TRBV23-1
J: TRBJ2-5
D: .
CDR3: CASSQGTRGETQYF

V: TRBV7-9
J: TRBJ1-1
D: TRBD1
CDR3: CASSLVLGQTNTEAFF

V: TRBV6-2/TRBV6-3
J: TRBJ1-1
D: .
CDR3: CASSRSPGRGNTEAFF

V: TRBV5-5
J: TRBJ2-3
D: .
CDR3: CASSLVIAGDTQYF

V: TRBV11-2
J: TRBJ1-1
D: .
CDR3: CASSSWGGMNTEAFF

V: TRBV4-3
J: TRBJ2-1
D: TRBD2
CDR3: CASSSSGGAYNEQFF

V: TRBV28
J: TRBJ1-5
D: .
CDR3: CASSLGALNQPQHF

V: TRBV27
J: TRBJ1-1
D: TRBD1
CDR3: CASSLFYGTGLNTEAFF

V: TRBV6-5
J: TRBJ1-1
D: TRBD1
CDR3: CASSYGQGGDTEAFF

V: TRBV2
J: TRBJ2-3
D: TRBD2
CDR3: CASRRTSGSDTQYF

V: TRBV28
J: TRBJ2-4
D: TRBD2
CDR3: CASSPGYYKASGGVLAKNIQYF

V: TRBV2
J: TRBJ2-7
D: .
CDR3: CASTRSRVNYEQYF

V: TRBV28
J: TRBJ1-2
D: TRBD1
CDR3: CASSLDAGGGGYTF

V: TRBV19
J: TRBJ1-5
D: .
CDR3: CASSITRQGYQPQHF